This T cell receptor (beta chain) was recovered during a study of T-cell reconstitution after alpha-beta-depleted transplantation in children (dated by TCRdb to the mid-2010s). With regard to the full study: Using TCR repertoire profiling, the study quantitatively followed how T-cell immune reconstitution unfolded in children after TCRalphabeta/CD19-depleted allogeneic hematopoietic cell transplantation.

This clonotype was picked up a small number of times. No antigen is known for it. Base qualities are missing; no much larger clone stands one base away. Trimming costs V 2 bases and J 4 bases, and their ends lie 11 bases apart. The germline V gene (reference sequence) specifies MNHEY as CDR1 and SMNVEV as CDR2. Spanning cysteine to phenylalanine, the CDR3 consists of 14 amino acids. Only the CDR3 region is kept as DNA, spanning 42 bases read in frame from base 1. The library was made by PCR. Sequencing was performed on an Illumina HiSeq 2500. To normalize quantification of the TCRbeta repertoire, the TCR libraries were built with molecular barcoding that relied on unique molecular identifiers. TCRdb handled the public reads itself, with Q25 trimming in fastp and clone calling in MiXCR, and kept productive beta chains. CDR3 protein duplicates are merged, each entry listing the most common genes and DNA. The sample table holds about 640,000 distinct CDR3 sequences, of which 16% were seen once. The ten top clones hold approximately 1% of the sample.

The receptor was derived from a human donor who donated a stem cell graft to a child with acute myeloid leukemia. The rearrangement joined TRBV27 to TRBJ1-2, with TRBD1 as a weak D call on 6 bases. The sample here was PBMCs from the stem cell graft donor, taken from the stem cell graft. This receptor carries the CDR3 CASSLKDRGYGYTF. The sequence in DNA is TGTGCCAGCAGTTTAAAGGACAGAGGCTATGGCTACACCTTC.